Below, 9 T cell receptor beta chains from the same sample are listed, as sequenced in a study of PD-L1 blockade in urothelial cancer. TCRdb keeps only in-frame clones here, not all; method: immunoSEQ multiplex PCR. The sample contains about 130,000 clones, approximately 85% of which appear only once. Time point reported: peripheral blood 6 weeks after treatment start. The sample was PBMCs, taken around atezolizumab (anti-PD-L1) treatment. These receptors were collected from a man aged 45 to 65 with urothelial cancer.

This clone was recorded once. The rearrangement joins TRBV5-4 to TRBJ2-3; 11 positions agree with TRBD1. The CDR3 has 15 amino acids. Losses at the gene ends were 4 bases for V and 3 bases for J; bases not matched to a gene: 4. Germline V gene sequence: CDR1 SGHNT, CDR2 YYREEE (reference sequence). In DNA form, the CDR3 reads TGTGCCAGCAGCCAGGACAGGGGGCGTACAGATACGCAGTATTTT. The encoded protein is CASSQDRGRTDTQYF.

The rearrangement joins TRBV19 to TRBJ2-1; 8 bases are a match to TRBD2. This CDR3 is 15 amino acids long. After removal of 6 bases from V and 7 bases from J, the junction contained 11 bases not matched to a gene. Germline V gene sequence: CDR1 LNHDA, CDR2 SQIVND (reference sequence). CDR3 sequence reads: CASRRSGGLDNEQFF. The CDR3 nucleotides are TGTGCCAGTAGACGGTCGGGAGGGCTCGATAATGAGCAGTTCTTC.

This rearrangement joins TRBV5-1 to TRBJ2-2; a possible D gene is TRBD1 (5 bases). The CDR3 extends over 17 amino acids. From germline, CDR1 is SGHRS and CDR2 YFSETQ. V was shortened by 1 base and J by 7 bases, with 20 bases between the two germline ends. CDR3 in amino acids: CASSLMPGEGAGGELFF. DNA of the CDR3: TGCGCCAGCAGCTTGATGCCTGGGGAAGGGGCCGGCGGGGAGCTGTTTTTT.

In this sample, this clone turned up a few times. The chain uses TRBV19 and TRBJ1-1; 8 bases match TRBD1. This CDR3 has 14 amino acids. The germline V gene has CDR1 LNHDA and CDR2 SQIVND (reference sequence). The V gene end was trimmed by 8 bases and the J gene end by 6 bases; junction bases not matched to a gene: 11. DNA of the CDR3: TGTGCCAGTTTAAGCTGGACAGGGCGCGCTGAAGCTTTCTTT. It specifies CASLSWTGRAEAFF.

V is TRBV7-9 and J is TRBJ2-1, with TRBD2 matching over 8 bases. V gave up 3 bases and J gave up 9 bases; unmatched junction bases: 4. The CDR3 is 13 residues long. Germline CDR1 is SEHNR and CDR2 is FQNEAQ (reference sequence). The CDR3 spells CASSFSGTVEQFF. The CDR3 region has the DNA TGTGCCAGCAGCTTTAGCGGGACCGTTGAGCAGTTCTTC.

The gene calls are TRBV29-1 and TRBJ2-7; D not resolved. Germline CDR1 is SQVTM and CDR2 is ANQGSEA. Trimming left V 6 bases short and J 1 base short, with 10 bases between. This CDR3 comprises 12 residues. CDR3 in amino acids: CSVAPSSYEQYF. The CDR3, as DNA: TGCAGCGTGGCCCCTAGTTCCTACGAGCAGTACTTC.

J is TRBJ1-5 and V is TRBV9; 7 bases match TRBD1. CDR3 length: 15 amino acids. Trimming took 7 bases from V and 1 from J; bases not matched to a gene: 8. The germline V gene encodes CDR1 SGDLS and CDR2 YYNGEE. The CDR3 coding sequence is TGTGCCAGCGGGTCAGGGGGAGGAAGCAATCAGCCCCAGCATTTT. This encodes CASGSGGGSNQPQHF.

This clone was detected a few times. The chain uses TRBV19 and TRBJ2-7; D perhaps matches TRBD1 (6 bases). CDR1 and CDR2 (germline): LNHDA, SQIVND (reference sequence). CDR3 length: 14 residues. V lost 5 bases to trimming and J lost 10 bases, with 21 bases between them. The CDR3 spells CASSPRTEYRRQYF. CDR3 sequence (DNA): TGTGCCAGTAGTCCCCGGACAGAGTATCGTCGACAGTACTTC.

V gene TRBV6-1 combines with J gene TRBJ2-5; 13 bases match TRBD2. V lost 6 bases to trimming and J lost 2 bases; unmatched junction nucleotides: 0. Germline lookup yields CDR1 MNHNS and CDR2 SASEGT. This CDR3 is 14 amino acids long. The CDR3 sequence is CASRGLAGQETQYF. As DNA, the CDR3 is TGTGCCAGCAGGGGACTAGCGGGACAAGAGACCCAGTACTTC.